This entry lists 28 T cell receptor beta chains sequenced from one sample in a study of T cell responses to AZD1222 COVID-19 vaccine. The table came from immunoSEQ multiplex PCR; TCRdb's copy has only in-frame clones and leaves some out. This sample has just under 75,000 clones, with less than 85% found just once. The material was peripheral blood, obtained 28 days after the second AZD1222 dose. These receptors all come from an adult who received the AZD1222 COVID-19 vaccine.

The CDR3 reads CATSDLSGTERSEQYF. The CDR3, as DNA: TGTGCCACCAGTGATTTAAGCGGGACAGAGAGATCAGAGCAGTACTTC. V is TRBV24-1 and J is TRBJ2-7; TRBD1 or TRBD2 may be the D gene (7 bases each). V lost 1 base, J lost 7 bases, and 19 bases lay in between. Germline V gene data show CDR1 as KGHDR and CDR2 as SFDVKD. The CDR3 sequence is 16 residues long.

CDR3 DNA: TGTGCCAGCAGCAGACTAGCGGGGAGGGCCGGGGAGCTGTTTTTT. This translates into CASSRLAGRAGELFF. This sequence joins TRBV6-5 and TRBJ2-2; 11 nucleotides match TRBD2. With 6 bases clipped from V and 6 bases from J, the junction kept 6 bases outside the gene matches. The CDR3 is made up of 15 amino acids. CDR1 is MNHEY, CDR2 SVGAGI, per germline.

This clone occurred a few times. V gene TRBV24-1 combines with J gene TRBJ2-1, with TRBD1 matching 10 bases. V lost 4 bases and J lost 4; bases outside the gene matches: 6. This CDR3 spans 16 amino acids. Germline V gene lookup returns CDR1 KGHDR and CDR2 SFDVKD. The DNA of the CDR3 is TGTGCCACCAGTGACGGTCCGGGACAGGGGTACAATGAGCAGTTCTTC. It is translated as CATSDGPGQGYNEQFF.

The table lists this clone with a few counts. The CDR3 region is CSVVGTVDGYTF. CDR3 in DNA: TGCAGCGTTGTTGGGACTGTGGATGGCTACACCTTC. This chain joins TRBV29-1 and TRBJ1-2, with a possible D match to TRBD1 (5 bases). From germline, CDR1 is SQVTM and CDR2 ANQGSEA. V was shortened by 4 bases and J by 6 bases, with 12 bases between the two germline ends. This CDR3 is 12 amino acids long. The whole variable domain, filled in from reference TRBV29-1 and TRBJ1-2, reads SAVISQKPSRDICQRGTSLTIQCQVDSQVTMMFWYRQQPGQSLTLIATANQGSEATYESGFVIDKFPISRPNLTFSTLTVSNMSPEDSSIYLCSVVGTVDGYTFGSGTRLTVV.

V usage is TRBV20-1 and J usage is TRBJ2-7; TRBD1 or TRBD2 may be the D gene (5 bases each). V lost 3 bases to trimming and J lost 2 bases, with 8 bases between them. CDR1 and CDR2 (germline): DFQATT, SNEGSKA (reference sequence). CDR3 size: 12 residues. The CDR3, as DNA: TGCAGTGCTAGTAAGGGACCCTACGAGCAGTACTTC. Amino acids: CSASKGPYEQYF.

This clone was observed at least ten times. V gene TRBV18 combines with J gene TRBJ2-1, with D possibly TRBD2 on 5 matching bases. With 5 bases removed from V and 8 bases from J, the gap between germline ends came to 19 bases. The V gene's germline CDR1 is KGHSH and CDR2 LQKENI. This CDR3 contains 15 residues. CDR3 sequence reads: CASSTSPVEGDEQFF. CDR3 coding DNA: TGTGCCAGCTCAACCAGCCCAGTCGAGGGCGATGAGCAGTTCTTC. Full variable domain (missing parts from reference TRBV18 and TRBJ2-1): NAGVMQNPRHLVRRRGQEARLRCSPMKGHSHVYWYRQLPEEGLKFMVYLQKENIIDESGMPKERFSAEFPKEGPSILRIQQVVRGDSAAYFCASSTSPVEGDEQFFGPGTRLTVL.

This clone showed up just once. The V and J genes are TRBV6-2 or TRBV6-3 and TRBJ2-5; D gene ambiguous. Looked up from germline, CDR1 is MNHEY and CDR2 is SVGEGT. Between the trimmed V and J ends, which lost 5 bases and 2 bases, there was a span of 9 bases. There are 13 residues in the CDR3. The CDR3 bases are TGTGCCAGCAGTCGACAATTTCAAGAGACCCAGTACTTC. The encoded protein is CASSRQFQETQYF.

V and J are TRBV3-1 (or the pseudogene TRBV3-2) and TRBJ2-1; either TRBD1 or TRBD2 may fit D (5 bases each). Trimming removed 3 bases at V and 8 bases at J, with 17 bases between. The CDR3 covers 15 residues. CDR1 is LGHDT and CDR2 is YNNKEL in the germline V gene (reference sequence). DNA of the CDR3: TGTGCCAGCAGCCACCGGGGCCAACCCCCCCATGAGCAGTTCTTC. Protein product: CASSHRGQPPHEQFF.

Comments on this clone: The junction does not match germline at one end; this may be a read error. This rearrangement joins TRBV28 to TRBJ2-7; 8 nucleotides line up with TRBD2. This CDR3 is built from 15 residues. Germline lookup yields CDR1 MDHEN and CDR2 SYDVKM. This chain's CDR3 is CATSETGTRAHEQYF. CDR3 nucleotides: TGTGCCACCAGTGAGACCGGGACTAGAGCACACGAGCAGTACTTC.

J is TRBJ2-1 and V is TRBV9; 7 bases agree with TRBD2. The CDR3 is made up of 14 amino acids. J gave up 4 bases and V 3 bases, and 4 bases lay outside the gene matches. The germline CDR1 and CDR2 sequences are SGDLS and YYNGEE. CDR3 sequence (DNA): TGTGCCAGCAGCGGTCTAGCGGAATACAATGAGCAGTTCTTC. Its translation is CASSGLAEYNEQFF. Complete variable domain (other parts from reference TRBV9 and TRBJ2-1): DSGVTQTPKHLITATGQRVTLRCSPRSGDLSVYWYQQSLDQGLQFLIQYYNGEERAKGNILERFSAQQFPDLHSELNLSSLELGDSALYFCASSGLAEYNEQFFGPGTRLTVL.

This chain links TRBV13 with TRBJ2-3; no clear D. The ends were cut back, 5 bases at V and 6 bases at J, with 9 bases in the middle. CDR3 size: 12 residues. The germline V gene encodes CDR1 PRHDT and CDR2 FYEKMQ (reference sequence). CDR3 sequence: CASSLTRDTQYF. CDR3 sequence (DNA): TGTGCCAGCAGCCTAACTCGGGATACGCAGTATTTT.

V and J are TRBV27 and TRBJ2-5; TRBD1 matches 10 bases. Germline V gives CDR1 MNHEY, CDR2 SMNVEV (reference sequence). V lost 5 bases, J lost 5 bases, and 8 bases stayed unmatched. The CDR3 runs 15 residues. CDR3 sequence (DNA): TGTGCCAGCAGTCCGGAGACAGGGGGCAGGGAGACCCAGTACTTC. Its translation: CASSPETGGRETQYF.

This clone was counted between two and nine times. V gene TRBV4-3 combines with J gene TRBJ1-6; unclear D gene. This CDR3 region has 13 residues. V lost 1 base to trimming and J lost 11 bases, with 9 bases between them. The germline V gene has CDR1 LGHNA and CDR2 YSLEER. CDR3 sequence reads: CASSQGGFPPLHF. The CDR3 DNA follows: TGCGCCAGCAGCCAAGGCGGCTTCCCACCCCTCCACTTT.

J is TRBJ1-1 and V is TRBV18, with unresolved D. CDR1 is KGHSH and CDR2 is LQKENI in the germline V gene. The V end lost 6 bases, the J end lost 0 bases, and 5 bases lay between the germline ends. The CDR3 totals 12 residues. CDR3 protein: CASSRVNTEAFF. DNA for the CDR3: TGTGCCAGCTCCCGGGTGAACACTGAAGCTTTCTTT.

This clone was observed once. Here the CDR3 DNA reads TGTGCCAGCAGCGTAGAAAATAGCGGGTACTACAATGAGCAGTTCTTC. Its translation is CASSVENSGYYNEQFF. This chain connects TRBV9 to TRBJ2-1; 7 bases align to TRBD2. The CDR3 runs to 16 residues. V gave up 0 bases and J gave up 3 bases; unmatched junction bases: 6. From germline, CDR1 is SGDLS and CDR2 YYNGEE.

The V gene is TRBV25-1, the J gene TRBJ1-2, with D perhaps matching TRBD1 (5 bases). The germline CDR1 and CDR2 sequences are MGHDK and SYGVNS. The V and J ends lost 3 bases and 4 bases respectively, with 12 bases between them. CDR3 length equals 14 residues. The CDR3 reads CASSDQQARYGYTF. DNA of the CDR3: TGTGCCAGCAGTGATCAACAGGCCCGCTATGGCTACACCTTC.

The V and J genes are TRBV5-1 and TRBJ2-4; D is unclear. V lost 5 bases and J 2 bases, leaving 14 bases between the germline ends. CDR1 is SGHRS and CDR2 is YFSETQ in the germline V gene. This CDR3 contains 15 residues. CDR3 sequence: CASRPSEQTKNIQYF. The DNA for the CDR3 is TGCGCCAGCAGACCTTCGGAACAGACCAAAAACATTCAGTACTTC.

V gene TRBV5-1 combines with J gene TRBJ1-4; 10 bases are shared with TRBD1. This CDR3 comprises 15 residues. Germline CDR1 SGHRS, CDR2 YFSETQ. V trimming: 4 bases; J trimming: 7 bases; junction bases outside the gene matches: 7. This CDR3 is CASSKDRGSGEKLFF. Written as DNA, the CDR3 is TGCGCCAGCAGCAAGGACAGGGGGTCGGGTGAAAAACTGTTTTTT. The complete variable domain, with remaining parts taken from reference TRBV5-1 and TRBJ1-4, reads KAGVTQTPRYLIKTRGQQVTLSCSPISGHRSVSWYQQTPGQGLQFLFEYFSETQRNKGNFPGRFSGRQFSNSRSEMNVSTLELGDSALYLCASSKDRGSGEKLFFGSGTQLSVL.

The chain has TRBV24-1 and TRBJ2-7, with no clear D. Per the germline V gene, CDR1 is KGHDR and CDR2 is SFDVKD. V dropped 7 bases and J dropped 5 bases, with 2 bases sitting between them. The CDR3 spans 9 residues. The DNA for the CDR3 is TGTGCCACCAGGGACGAGCAGTACTTC. This encodes CATRDEQYF.

The chain recombines TRBV19 with TRBJ1-5; 8 nucleotides line up with TRBD1. CDR3 length: 16 residues. V trimming: 7 bases; J trimming: 5 bases; junction bases outside the gene matches: 13. CDR1 is LNHDA and CDR2 is SQIVND in the germline V gene (reference sequence). In DNA, the CDR3 is TGTGCCAGTACCGAAATAACCGGGACAGGCGATCAGCCCCAGCATTTT. Its protein product is CASTEITGTGDQPQHF.

The genes are TRBV5-3 and TRBJ2-7; tentative D call: TRBD2 (5 bases). TRBV5-3 is an open reading frame, and its role is uncertain. CDR3 length equals 15 residues. V was shortened by 4 bases and J by 3 bases, with 17 bases between the two germline ends. The CDR3 sequence is CARSLKDGAVYEQYF. The CDR3, as DNA: TGTGCCAGAAGCCTAAAGGACGGAGCGGTCTACGAGCAGTACTTC.

The DNA for the CDR3 is TGTGCCACCAGCAGAGACAGGCAAGGCGAGCAGTACTTC. Translation: CATSRDRQGEQYF. The rearrangement uses TRBV15 and TRBJ2-7; D unresolved. The V end lost 0 bases, the J end lost 6 bases, and 9 bases lay between the germline ends. From germline, CDR1 is LNHNV and CDR2 YYDKDF (reference sequence). The CDR3 runs 13 residues. Filled out from reference TRBV15 and TRBJ2-7, the complete variable domain reads DAMVIQNPRYQVTQFGKPVTLSCSQTLNHNVMYWYQQKSSQAPKLLFHYYDKDFNNEADTPDNFQSRRPNTSFCFLDIRSPGLGDTAMYLCATSRDRQGEQYFGPGTRLTVT.

The genes are TRBV28 and TRBJ1-2; no clear D. The ends were cut back, 5 bases at V and 8 bases at J, with 12 bases in the middle. The CDR3 has 12 residues. Germline V gene sequence: CDR1 MDHEN, CDR2 SYDVKM. The CDR3 nucleotides read TGTGCCAGCAGTACCCTCCAACCCGGCTACACCTTC. This gives the protein CASSTLQPGYTF.

V is TRBV5-1 and J is TRBJ2-7, with D perhaps being TRBD1 or TRBD2 (5 bases each). Per the germline V gene, CDR1 is SGHRS and CDR2 is YFSETQ. The length of the CDR3 is 14 residues. V lost 0 bases and J lost 0, with 7 bases in between. CDR3 sequence: CASSLGGSSYEQYF. The CDR3 DNA follows: TGCGCCAGCAGCTTGGGGGGGTCCTCCTACGAGCAGTACTTC.

The V and J genes are TRBV5-1 and TRBJ2-7; D gene uncertain. The V end lost 4 bases, the J end lost 1 base, and 12 bases lay between the germline ends. Germline-derived CDR1 and CDR2 are SGHRS and YFSETQ. The CDR3 sequence is 14 residues long. DNA for the CDR3: TGCGCCAGCAGCCCGTCGGTGCCTTCCTACGAGCAGTACTTC. Amino acids: CASSPSVPSYEQYF.

This chain connects TRBV28 to TRBJ2-4; 14 bases fit TRBD2. After removal of 6 bases from V and 8 bases from J, the junction contained 21 bases not matched to a gene. This CDR3 is built from 20 residues. CDR1 is MDHEN and CDR2 is SYDVKM in the germline V gene. DNA of the CDR3: TGTGCCAGCAGCAACTACAGGGGGACTAGCGGGGGCCAGGTCTTTCACATTCAGTACTTC. Protein: CASSNYRGTSGGQVFHIQYF.

The chain combines TRBV19 with TRBJ2-5; D might be TRBD2 (6 bases). In germline, CDR1 is LNHDA, CDR2 SQIVND (reference sequence). Trimming removed 3 bases at V and 4 bases at J, with 21 bases between. CDR3 size: 17 residues. This CDR3 reads CASSMSPRRGTPETQYF. The CDR3 coding sequence is TGTGCCAGTAGTATGTCCCCTAGGAGGGGCACCCCAGAGACCCAGTACTTC.

The chain joins TRBV5-1 to TRBJ2-1, with TRBD2 matching 8 bases. V gave up 6 bases and J gave up 4 bases; unmatched junction bases: 12. CDR1 SGHRS and CDR2 YFSETQ come from the germline V gene. The CDR3 contains 16 residues. CDR3 DNA: TGCGCCAGCACCAACTCCCTGACTAGCGTTTACAATGAGCAGTTCTTC. This encodes CASTNSLTSVYNEQFF. Full variable domain (missing parts from reference TRBV5-1 and TRBJ2-1): KAGVTQTPRYLIKTRGQQVTLSCSPISGHRSVSWYQQTPGQGLQFLFEYFSETQRNKGNFPGRFSGRQFSNSRSEMNVSTLELGDSALYLCASTNSLTSVYNEQFFGPGTRLTVL.